This entry lists 20 T cell receptor beta chains sequenced from one sample in a study of untreated major depressive disorder. The table came from immunoSEQ multiplex PCR; TCRdb's copy has only in-frame clones and leaves some out. The data contain about 21,000 clones, roughly 90% of them singletons. The specimen was CD4+ T cells from PBMCs. Receptors were obtained from a middle-aged woman in good health.

The rearrangement joins TRBV29-1 to TRBJ1-2; D might be TRBD1 (5 bases). Germline V gene sequence: CDR1 SQVTM, CDR2 ANQGSEA. CDR3 length: 11 amino acids. Deletions cut 6 bases from V and 7 bases from J, with 12 bases between. CDR3 nucleotide sequence: TGCAGCGTGGGGGGGAACAGTGGCTACACCTTC. The encoded protein is CSVGGNSGYTF. The variable domain in full, with the rest retrieved from reference TRBV29-1 and TRBJ1-2, is SAVISQKPSRDICQRGTSLTIQCQVDSQVTMMFWYRQQPGQSLTLIATANQGSEATYESGFVIDKFPISRPNLTFSTLTVSNMSPEDSSIYLCSVGGNSGYTFGSGTRLTVV.

The rearrangement uses TRBV6-1 and TRBJ2-7, with unresolved D. The CDR3 sequence is 13 residues long. From germline, CDR1 is MNHNS and CDR2 SASEGT. CDR3 protein: CASSEARLMPHSV. The CDR3 nucleotides read TGTGCCAGCAGTGAAGCGCGCCTGATGCCTCATAGCGTC.

The V and J genes are TRBV9 and TRBJ2-3, with a tentative D call TRBD2 (6 bases). The CDR3 consists of 16 residues. Germline values: CDR1 SGDLS, CDR2 YYNGEE. The V end was cut by 6 bases, the J end by 1 base, with 18 bases between. Here the CDR3 DNA reads TGTGCCAGCAACTCCCTCGGGGTAGCGGGCACAGATACGCAGTATTTT. Translating gives CASNSLGVAGTDTQYF.

CDR3 in amino acids: CAIRGGNYGYTF. CDR3 DNA: TGTGCCATCAGGGGGGGTAACTATGGCTACACCTTC. The rearrangement links TRBV10-3 to TRBJ1-2; D is perhaps TRBD1 (5 bases). Germline V gene sequence: CDR1 ENHRY, CDR2 SYGVKD. This CDR3 is built from 12 residues. Trimming stripped 6 bases from V and 1 base from J, with 6 bases between.

V usage is TRBV5-1 and J usage is TRBJ2-1; TRBD1 or TRBD2 may be the D gene (5 bases each). Trimming left V 3 bases short and J 5 bases short, with 18 bases between. CDR3 length equals 16 residues. Germline CDR1 and CDR2: SGHRS and YFSETQ. CDR3 DNA: TGCGCCAGCAGCTGGGCCGGGGCCGCGACTAACAATGAGCAGTTCTTC. This gives the protein CASSWAGAATNNEQFF.

The chain employs TRBV7-2 and TRBJ2-5; D unresolved. CDR3 length equals 13 residues. The V and J ends lost 8 bases and 5 bases respectively, with 15 bases between them. Germline CDR1 reads SGHTA; CDR2 reads FQGNSA. This CDR3 is CASGRVFGETQYF. The CDR3 DNA reads as TGTGCCAGCGGCCGAGTCTTCGGGGAGACCCAGTACTTC. The whole variable domain, remainder taken from reference TRBV7-2 and TRBJ2-5, is GAGVSQSPSNKVTEKGKDVELRCDPISGHTALYWYRQSLGQGLEFLIYFQGNSAPDKSGLPSDRFSAERTGGSVSTLTIQRTQQEDSAVYLCASGRVFGETQYFGPGTRLLVL.

The chain has TRBV27 and TRBJ1-5; D perhaps matches TRBD1 (6 bases). CDR1 and CDR2 from the germline V gene are MNHEY and SMNVEV (reference sequence). V was cut by 6 bases and J by 6 bases, with 12 bases left in between. The CDR3 extends over 13 amino acids. The CDR3 is CASSLIGGQPQHF. The CDR3, as DNA: TGTGCCAGCAGCTTGATAGGGGGTCAGCCCCAGCATTTT.

This chain links TRBV7-2 with TRBJ1-2, with D perhaps matching TRBD1 (5 bases). Looked up from germline, CDR1 is SGHTA and CDR2 is FQGNSA. Trimming left V 6 bases short and J 8 bases short, with 16 bases between. This CDR3 spans 13 amino acids. The CDR3 protein is CASRSHGRDGYTF. CDR3 DNA sequence: TGTGCCAGCAGGTCCCACGGAAGGGACGGCTACACCTTC.

This clone showed up just a few times. This sequence joins TRBV4-1 and TRBJ2-3, with 16 positions matching TRBD2. J gave up 0 bases and V 2 bases, and 8 bases lay outside the gene matches. The CDR3 extends over 20 amino acids. In germline, CDR1 is MGHRA, CDR2 YSYEKL. The CDR3 nucleotides are TGCGCCAGCAGCCAATTGGGACTAGCGGGAGGGACGTCTAGCACAGATACGCAGTATTTT. The encoded protein is CASSQLGLAGGTSSTDTQYF.

The chain couples TRBV10-3 to TRBJ1-2; D is unclear. Trimming took 5 bases from V and 3 from J, leaving 10 bases between them. Germline V lookup: CDR1 ENHRY, CDR2 SYGVKD. The CDR3 extends over 13 amino acids. The CDR3 here is CAISQDGDYGYTF. The CDR3 bases are TGTGCCATCAGTCAAGACGGTGACTATGGCTACACCTTC.

The table lists this clone with a count of one. This chain joins TRBV28 and TRBJ1-2, with D perhaps matching TRBD1 (6 bases). This CDR3 comprises 14 residues. V was clipped by 3 bases and J by 3 bases, with 11 bases between them. Germline values: CDR1 MDHEN, CDR2 SYDVKM. CDR3 in amino acids: CASSFGTMDYGYTF. The CDR3 nucleotides are TGTGCCAGCAGTTTTGGGACAATGGACTATGGCTACACCTTC.

A single count supports this clone. This sequence joins TRBV27 and TRBJ2-3; D is unclear. With 9 bases removed from V and 5 bases from J, the gap between germline ends came to 12 bases. Germline loops: CDR1 MNHEY, CDR2 SMNVEV (reference sequence). This CDR3 spans 12 amino acids. The CDR3 reads CASASLGDTQYF. The CDR3 DNA is TGTGCCAGTGCGTCGTTGGGAGATACGCAGTATTTT.

The rearrangement uses TRBV5-4 and TRBJ2-3; tentative D call: TRBD1 (6 bases). Germline lookup yields CDR1 SGHNT and CDR2 YYREEE (reference sequence). This CDR3 has 15 amino acids. V lost 1 base and J 8 bases, leaving 17 bases between the germline ends. CDR3: CASSLLGAGLRTQYF. The CDR3 DNA sequence: TGTGCCAGCAGCTTGTTGGGGGCTGGCCTACGTACGCAGTATTTT.

This clone has a single count. The genes are TRBV19 and TRBJ1-2; the D gene is possibly TRBD1 (6 bases). The CDR3 spans 14 residues. The germline V gene encodes CDR1 LNHDA and CDR2 SQIVND (reference sequence). Trimming removed 5 bases at V and 4 bases at J, with 14 bases between. This CDR3 reads CASSSQGQGYGYTF. The CDR3 DNA follows: TGTGCCAGTAGTTCCCAGGGGCAAGGCTATGGCTACACCTTC.

The chain uses TRBV28 and TRBJ2-2, with D unclear. Trimming stripped 3 bases from V and 7 bases from J, with 6 bases between. The CDR3 runs to 12 residues. CDR1 and CDR2 (germline): MDHEN, SYDVKM. The CDR3 protein is CASSLIDGELFF. In DNA, the CDR3 is TGTGCCAGCAGTTTGATCGACGGGGAGCTGTTTTTT.

The J gene is TRBJ1-2, the V gene TRBV16; D gene uncertain. The CDR3 spans 15 residues. The ends were cut back, 1 base at V and 2 bases at J, with 11 bases in the middle. Germline V gives CDR1 KGHSY, CDR2 FQNENV. The CDR3 DNA sequence: TGTGCCAGCAGCCAATTTAGCCTACCCAACTATGGCTACACCTTC. The encoded protein is CASSQFSLPNYGYTF. The full variable domain, its missing parts supplied by reference TRBV16 and TRBJ1-2, is GEEVAQTPKHLVRGEGQKAKLYCAPIKGHSYVFWYQQVLKNEFKFLISFQNENVFDETGMPKERFSAKCLPNSPCSLEIQATKLEDSAVYFCASSQFSLPNYGYTFGSGTRLTVV.

V usage is TRBV28 and J usage is TRBJ1-4; no reliable D call. Germline V gives CDR1 MDHEN, CDR2 SYDVKM. Deletions cut 4 bases from V and 0 bases from J, with 12 bases between. The CDR3 is 16 amino acids. The CDR3 nucleotides are TGTGCCAGCAGTTCCCTGACGGACGCAACTAATGAAAAACTGTTTTTT. It is translated as CASSSLTDATNEKLFF.

This rearrangement joins TRBV4-1 to TRBJ1-1; weak D call: TRBD1 (5 bases). The V gene's germline CDR1 is MGHRA and CDR2 YSYEKL. CDR3 length: 16 amino acids. Between the trimmed V and J ends, which lost 3 bases and 0 bases, there was a span of 14 bases. CDR3 sequence reads: CASSHISRQLNTEAFF. The DNA for the CDR3 is TGCGCCAGCAGCCATATAAGTCGACAGTTGAACACTGAAGCTTTCTTT.

The chain couples TRBV30 to TRBJ1-1; tentative D call: TRBD1 (6 bases). V was trimmed by 2 bases and J by 1 base, leaving 14 bases between them. The CDR3 extends over 15 amino acids. Germline V gene data show CDR1 as GTSNPN and CDR2 as SVGIG (reference sequence). The CDR3 DNA reads TGTGCCTGGAGTACATTCGGGGGGCCGAACACTGAAGCTTTCTTT. This gives the protein CAWSTFGGPNTEAFF.

The gene calls are TRBV6-5 and TRBJ1-1; no firm D call. The germline V and J ends were trimmed by 2 bases and 5 bases, with 15 bases remaining between them. This CDR3 contains 15 residues. Germline assignment: CDR1 MNHEY and CDR2 SVGAGI. The CDR3 DNA sequence: TGTGCCAGCAGTTACGAGACATCGATAAGGACTGAAGCTTTCTTT. It encodes CASSYETSIRTEAFF.